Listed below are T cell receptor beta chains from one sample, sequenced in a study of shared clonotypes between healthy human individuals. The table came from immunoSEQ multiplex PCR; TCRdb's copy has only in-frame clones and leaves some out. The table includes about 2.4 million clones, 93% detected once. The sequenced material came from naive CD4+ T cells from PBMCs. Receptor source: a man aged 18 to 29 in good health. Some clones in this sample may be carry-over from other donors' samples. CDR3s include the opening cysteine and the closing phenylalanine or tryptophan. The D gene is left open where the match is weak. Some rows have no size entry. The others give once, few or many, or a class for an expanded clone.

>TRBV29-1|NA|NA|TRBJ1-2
TGCAGCGTGGGTAAGGGGATAGACTATGGCTACACCTTC
CSVGKGIDYGYTF
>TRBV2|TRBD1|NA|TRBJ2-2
TGTGCCAGCAGTGGGACAGGGAGCGGGGAGCTGTTTTTT
CASSGTGSGELFF
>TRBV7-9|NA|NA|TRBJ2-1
TGTGCCAGCAGCTTTAGCTTCCGATACAATGAGCAGTTCTTC
CASSFSFRYNEQFF
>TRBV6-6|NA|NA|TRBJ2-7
TGTGCCAGCAGCTTATCGAACACAGGGAGCGAGCAGTACTTC
CASSLSNTGSEQYF
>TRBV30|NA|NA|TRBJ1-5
TGTGCCTGGAGTGTCGCCAGCCCTGAATCTCTCCAGCATTTT
CAWSVASPESLQHF
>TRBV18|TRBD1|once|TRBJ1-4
TGTGCCAGCTCACCCGGGACAGGGAGTAATGAAAAACTGTTTTTT
CASSPGTGSNEKLFF
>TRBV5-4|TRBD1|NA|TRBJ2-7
TGTGCCAGCAGTCTACAGGGGGCGGCCGAGCAGTACTTC
CASSLQGAAEQYF
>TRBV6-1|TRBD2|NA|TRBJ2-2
TGTGCCAGCGGGGGGGAAGTGAACACCGGGGAGCTGTTTTTT
CASGGEVNTGELFF
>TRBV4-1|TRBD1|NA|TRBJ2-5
TGCGCCAGCAGCCTGGCCGGGACAGCGTCCCAAGAGACCCAGTACTTC
CASSLAGTASQETQYF
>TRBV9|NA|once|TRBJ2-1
TGTGCCAGCAGCGCAAGTTCAAGGAATGAGCAGTTCTTC
CASSASSRNEQFF
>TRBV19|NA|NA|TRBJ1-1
TGTGCCAGTAGTATACAGGGAAGCATTGAAGCTTTCTTT
CASSIQGSIEAFF
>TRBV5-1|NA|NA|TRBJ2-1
TGCGCCAGCAGCTTGGCCACCAACAATGAGCAGTTCTTC
CASSLATNNEQFF
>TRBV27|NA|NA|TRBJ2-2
TGTGCCAGCAGTTTTCGAGGGTTGAACACCGGGGAGCTGTTTTTT
CASSFRGLNTGELFF
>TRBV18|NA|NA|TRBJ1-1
TGTGCCAGCTCACCAGTTTGGGGGGGGGACACTGAAGCTTTCTTT
CASSPVWGGDTEAFF
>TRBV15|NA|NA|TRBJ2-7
TGTGCCACCAGCAGAGTGAGGCAGGGGTACGAGCAGTACTTC
CATSRVRQGYEQYF
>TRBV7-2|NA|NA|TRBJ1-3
TGTGCCAGCAGCCAGTTGGGGCAGTGGCTCTCTGGAAACACCATATATTTT
CASSQLGQWLSGNTIYF
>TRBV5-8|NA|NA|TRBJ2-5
TGTGCCAGCAGCGTTACGAGGGGGGAGGAGACCCAGTACTTC
CASSVTRGEETQYF
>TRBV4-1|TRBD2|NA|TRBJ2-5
TGCGCCAGCAGCCGGGGCCCGGTAGCGGGAAGGGAGGAGACCCAGTACTTC
CASSRGPVAGREETQYF
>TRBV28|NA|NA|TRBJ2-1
TGTGCCAGCAGTTTAGAAAGTTACCCCAGGACAGACAATGAGCAGTTCTTC
CASSLESYPRTDNEQFF
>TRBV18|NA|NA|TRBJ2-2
TGTGCCAGCTCACCGCAGGGGACCACCGGGGAGCTGTTTTTT
CASSPQGTTGELFF
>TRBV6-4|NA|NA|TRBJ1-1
TGTGCCAGCAGATCACAGAACACTGAAGCTTTCTTT
CASRSQNTEAFF
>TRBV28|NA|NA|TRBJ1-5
TGTGCCAGCAGCTCTCCGATTGATCAGCCCCAGCATTTT
CASSSPIDQPQHF
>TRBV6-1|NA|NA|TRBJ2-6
TGTGCCAGCAGTGAAGGTTTGAGCATCAACCTCTCTGGGGCCAACGTCCTGACTTTC
CASSEGLSINLSGANVLTF
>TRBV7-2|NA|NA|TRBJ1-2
TGTGCCAGCAGCCCTACTATTTGGTTTTTGGGCTATGGCTACACCTTC
CASSPTIWFLGYGYTF
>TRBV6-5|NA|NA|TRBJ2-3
TGTGCCAGCAGTTTCGGGGAACGCACAGATACGCAGTATTTT
CASSFGERTDTQYF
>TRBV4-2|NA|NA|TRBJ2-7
TGTGCCAGCAGCCAAGATTCATTCTTGTACGAGCAGTACTTC
CASSQDSFLYEQYF
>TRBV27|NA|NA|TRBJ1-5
TGTGCCAGCGGGACCAGGACAGACTTCTACCAGCCCCAGCATTTT
CASGTRTDFYQPQHF
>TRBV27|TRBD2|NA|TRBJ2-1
TGTGCCAGCAGTGTCCCGACTAGCGGGAGAGTAAATGAGCAGTTCTTC
CASSVPTSGRVNEQFF
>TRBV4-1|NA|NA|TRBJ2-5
TGCGCCAGCAGCCAAGAGCAGACCCAGTACTTC
CASSQEQTQYF
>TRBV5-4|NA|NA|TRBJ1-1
TGTGCCAGCAGCTTGAGGTCCGAGAACACTGAAGCTTTCTTT
CASSLRSENTEAFF
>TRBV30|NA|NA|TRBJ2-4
TGTGCCTGGAGTGATTCTATTTCCCAAAACATTCAGTACTTC
CAWSDSISQNIQYF
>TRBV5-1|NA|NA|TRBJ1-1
TGCGCCAGCACCCGGCTACCCGATTTGAACACTGAAGCTTTCTTT
CASTRLPDLNTEAFF
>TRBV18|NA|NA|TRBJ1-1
TGTGCCAGCTCACCAGACAGAGACACTGAAGCTTTCTTT
CASSPDRDTEAFF
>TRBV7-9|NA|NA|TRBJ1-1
TGTGCCAGCAGCATACATGAGTTGAACACTGAAGCTTTCTTT
CASSIHELNTEAFF
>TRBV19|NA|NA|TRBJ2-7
TGTGCCAGTAGTTTGGGACCGAGAAGCTCCTACGAGCAGTACTTC
CASSLGPRSSYEQYF
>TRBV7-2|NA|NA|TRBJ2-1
TGTGCCAGCAGCTTAGAACGGCTCCCGGGCAATGAGCAGTTCTTC
CASSLERLPGNEQFF
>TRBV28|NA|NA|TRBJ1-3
TGTGCCAGCAGTTTATCAGCTCCCAGGGTATCCGGAAACACCATATATTTT
CASSLSAPRVSGNTIYF
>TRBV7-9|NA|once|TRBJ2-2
TGTGCCAGCAGCAGGGACACCGGGGAGCTGTTTTTT
CASSRDTGELFF
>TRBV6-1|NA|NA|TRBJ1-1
TGTGCCAGCAGTGAATTTGGATCCTTGAACACTGAAGCTTTCTTT
CASSEFGSLNTEAFF
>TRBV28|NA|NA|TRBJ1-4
TGTGCCAGCGGAGAAGGAAGAGTTAATGAAAAACTGTTTTTT
CASGEGRVNEKLFF
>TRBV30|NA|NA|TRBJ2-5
TGTGCCTGGAGTGTACTGATAGGCCTAGCGACCCAGTACTTC
CAWSVLIGLATQYF
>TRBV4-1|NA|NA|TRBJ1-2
TGCGCCAGCAGCCACCCCGGGAAGGGCAAGCCCTATGGCTACACCTTC
CASSHPGKGKPYGYTF
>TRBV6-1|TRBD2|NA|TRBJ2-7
TGTGCCAGCAGCAAGACTAGCGGACTCTCCTACGAGCAGTACTTC
CASSKTSGLSYEQYF
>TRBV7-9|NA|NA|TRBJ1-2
TGTGCCAGCAGCTTTGACGGTAACTATGGCTACACCTTC
CASSFDGNYGYTF
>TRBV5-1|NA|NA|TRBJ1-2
TGCGCCAGCAGCTTGGCACACGGGGTCTATGGCTACACCTTC
CASSLAHGVYGYTF
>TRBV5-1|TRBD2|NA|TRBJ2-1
TGCGCCAGCAGCGCCCTAGCGGGGGTCTCCTACAATGAGCAGTTCTTC
CASSALAGVSYNEQFF
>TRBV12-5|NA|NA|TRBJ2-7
TGTGCTAGTGCCCTCGAGAGCTCCTACGAGCAGTACTTC
CASALESSYEQYF
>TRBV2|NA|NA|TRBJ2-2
TGTGCCAGCAGCGTCGGCAGATCGAACACCGGGGAGCTGTTTTTT
CASSVGRSNTGELFF
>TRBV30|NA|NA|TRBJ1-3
TGTGCCTGGAGTGTAAAGGGTTCTGGAAACACCATATATTTT
CAWSVKGSGNTIYF
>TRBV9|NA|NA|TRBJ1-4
TGTGCCAGCAGCGTAGGAAGAAGGGACTATAATGAAAAACTGTTTTTT
CASSVGRRDYNEKLFF
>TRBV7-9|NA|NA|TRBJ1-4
TGTGCCAGCAGCCTCGGGGGTAGTCGGGAAAAACTGTTTTTT
CASSLGGSREKLFF
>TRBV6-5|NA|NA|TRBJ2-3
TGTGCCAGCAGTCCGAGCCCTAGCACAGATACGCAGTATTTT
CASSPSPSTDTQYF
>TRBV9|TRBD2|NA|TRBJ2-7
TGTGCCAGCAGCGTAGGGGCTAGCGGGAATAGCGAGCAGTACTTC
CASSVGASGNSEQYF
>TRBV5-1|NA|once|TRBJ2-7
TGCGCCAGCAGCCCAGCCCGACAGGCCTCCTACGAGCAGTACTTC
CASSPARQASYEQYF
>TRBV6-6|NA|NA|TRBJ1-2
TGTGCCAGCAGTTACAGAGGGATTGAAGGCTACACCTTC
CASSYRGIEGYTF
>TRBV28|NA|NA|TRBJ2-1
TGTGCCAGCTTGGGGTCTTTGACGGGACACAATGAGCAGTTCTTC
CASLGSLTGHNEQFF
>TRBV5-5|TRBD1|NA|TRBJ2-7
TGTGCCAGCAGCTATCCGGGACAGGCCCTCACCCAAGACTTC
CASSYPGQALTQDF
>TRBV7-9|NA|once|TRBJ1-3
TGTGCCAGCACCCCATCTAACACGTCTGGAAACACCATATATTTT
CASTPSNTSGNTIYF